Sequencing of this T cell receptor (beta chain) was carried out in a study of graft-versus-host responses after intestinal transplantation. This CDR3 comprises 13 residues. V dropped 6 bases and J dropped 5 bases, with 14 bases sitting between them. CDR1 MDHEN and CDR2 SYDVKM come from the germline V gene. The protocol was immunoSEQ multiplex PCR, while the TCRdb copy is restricted to in-frame clones and leaves out a portion. This sample yields 85,000 to 100,000 clones, of which 85% to 95% are seen a single time; around 0.07% belongs to the top ten. Comment on this clone: Its antigen is still unknown.

The source was unstimulated CD8+ T cells sorted from spleen or lymph node cells, collected before transplant. The rearrangement joins TRBV28 to TRBJ2-7; perhaps TRBD2 as D (6 bases). The origin of this receptor is a human donor who was the organ donor for an intestinal transplant. CDR3 loop: CASSLGTRNEQYF. The CDR3 nucleotides read TGTGCCAGCAGCCTTGGGACTCGCAACGAGCAGTACTTC.